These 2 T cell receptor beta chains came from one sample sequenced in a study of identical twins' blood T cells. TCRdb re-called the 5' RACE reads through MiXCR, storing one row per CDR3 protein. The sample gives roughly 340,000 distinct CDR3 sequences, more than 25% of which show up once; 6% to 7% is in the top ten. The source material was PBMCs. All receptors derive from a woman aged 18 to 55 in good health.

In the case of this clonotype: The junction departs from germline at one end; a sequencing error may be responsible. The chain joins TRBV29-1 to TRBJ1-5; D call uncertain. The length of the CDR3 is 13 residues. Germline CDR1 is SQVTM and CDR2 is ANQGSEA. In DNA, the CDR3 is TGCAGCGTAATGAAGTCAGTCAATCATCCCCAGCATTTT. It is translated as CSVMKSVNHPQHF.

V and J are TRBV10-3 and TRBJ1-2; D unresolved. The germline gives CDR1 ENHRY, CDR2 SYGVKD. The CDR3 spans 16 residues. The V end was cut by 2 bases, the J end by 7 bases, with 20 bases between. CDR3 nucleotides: TGTGCCATCAGTGAGACGGACTGGCTGGCCTCTGGTGGCTACACCTTC. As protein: CAISETDWLASGGYTF.